This TCR beta chain was sequenced for a study of cytomegalovirus exposure and HLA in healthy donors (dated 2017 in TCRdb). In terms of the full investigation: In an earlier analysis of around 540 of the donors, approximately 300 Gb of sequence data and 117 million unique TCR beta sequences from some 170 million T cells were reported. Because of strong linkage in the cohort, roughly five DR-DQ haplotypes were treated as single units for association and clustering. Class I and class II HLA loci were covered by the typing at four-digit resolution. To predict cytomegalovirus infection status, the study brought together high-throughput TCR immunosequencing, statistical association of individual TCRs with disease status, and machine learning. Across 398 genotyped donors of the cohort, an average of roughly 200,000 unique TCR beta nucleotide sequences per donor were sequenced, and roughly 20% of those sequences were non-productive. Rather than using new phenotypic data, the later analysis identified candidate immune exposures from TCR beta sequences and from how often those sequences occurred across donors. Of the 350 to 400 genotyped donors, approximately 83% fell in the genetic ancestry cluster associated with self-reported Caucasian donors. To study patterns of TCR occurrence, a later analysis re-analyzed previously published TCR beta repertoires from several hundred donors and added high-resolution HLA genotyping. Typing coverage differed by locus: A, B, C, DRB1 and DQB1 were typed in about 620-640 donors, DQA1 in about 560, DPA1 in nearly 610, and DPB1 in around 490. All discovery cohort repertoires had been generated using a single sequencing platform. Donor age, sex, ethnicity and CMV serostatus were compiled alongside the repertoire data. Besides the first cohort of 550 to 750 subjects, a separate validation cohort made up of 120 different subjects was used. In a later genetic analysis, genome-wide SNP genotypes for about three fifths of the roughly 670 donors were used, and that subset was treated as a discovery cohort. An early release covering 550 to 650 HLA-typed donors comprised approximately 290 gigabases of sequencing data and approximately 80 million unique TCR sequences. The study used immunosequencing to profile the T cell repertoires of 666 subjects and linked those repertoires to cytomegalovirus serostatus. To decide whether each TCR beta V gene segment behaved as functional or pseudogenic, an earlier analysis of fewer than 750 of the donors relied on high-throughput TCR beta sequencing. The aim of the study was to test whether cataloging public T cell receptors could identify signatures of past pathogen exposure. General findings and caveats noted by the study authors: Linkage disequilibrium might explain the correlated functional status among segregating V segments, but an unknown experimental factor could not be excluded. Because some donors lacked HLA typing at each locus, the association tests relied only on the typed subset. Three of the identified cytomegalovirus-associated TCR beta chains were confirmed in vitro to be specific for cytomegalovirus antigens. While some public TCRs were present in many individuals, most TCR sequences turned up only very rarely across donors. A later analysis associated about 18,000 TCR beta sequences with specific HLA alleles at a false discovery rate of 0.05. In a later genetic analysis, a missense DCLRE1C variant was associated with V-gene and J-gene trimming of TCR beta chains, and the association was replicated in an independent cohort. In both the original and validation cohorts, the classifier was reported to diagnose cytomegalovirus status with high specificity and sensitivity. Compared with the roughly 700-donor mean, donors in an Asian-associated ancestry cluster had fewer N-insertions in productive TCRs, according to a later genetic analysis. In a later analysis, HLA-associated TCR beta chains showed more clonal expansion and lower generation probabilities than non-associated chains that were equally common. A further reported finding was that TCR beta sequences accurately predicted the HLA-A and HLA-B alleles for most subjects in the first cohort. Assigning TCR associations to individual alleles was difficult when HLA alleles, especially DR and DQ, strongly co-occurred. In a later analysis, most CMV-associated TCR beta chains were found to appear HLA-restricted, with HLA associations seemingly driven largely by CMV exposure. The presence/absence analyses assumed that sequencing depth was roughly uniform across donors, and that assumption may not be true. The 87-base-pair reads could not distinguish some IMGT-functional V segments, including TRBV6-2 and TRBV6-3, so those segments were excluded. Immune exposure information for the cohort was limited to CMV serostatus. In an earlier analysis of approximately 590 of the donors, most TCR beta V segments appeared in productive rearrangements about 87% or about 30% of the time, broadly matching IMGT annotations. A total of 164 TCR beta chains were listed by the study as associated with cytomegalovirus. In a later analysis, the rate of TCR association differed among HLA loci, with DRB1 alleles having the most associated TCRs and HLA-C alleles having the fewest. In this cohort, only TCR beta chains were sequenced, and detectable features were limited by the absence of alpha or paired-chain data. The earlier analysis of some 560 of the donors excluded approximately 17 rarely observed V segments, including chromosome 9 orphons, because counts were too low. Several of the top co-occurrence clusters appeared to be linked to parvovirus B19, influenza, CMV and Epstein-Barr virus, according to a later analysis. The authors suggested that the approach could potentially be generalized to other disease states and immunological phenotypes. A cluster of highly shared sequence variants was judged likely to be a technical artifact of the sequencing pipeline.

Receptor libraries were prepared by the immunoSEQ multiplex PCR assay. A mixture of 60 forward primers for TCR Vbeta segments and 13 reverse primers for TCR Jbeta segments was used in the multiplex PCR. Amplification of the CDR3 region of rearranged TCR beta genes was performed with a multiplex PCR assay on genomic DNA. The Illumina HiSeq System was used to sequence the amplified TCR beta libraries as 87-base-pair reads. The original pipeline was this. A later analysis tallied roughly 76 million unique TCR beta chains across the 600 to 700 repertoires, and about 12 million of those chains were shared by two or more donors. Raw reads were error-corrected and collapsed into unique sequences by a nearest-neighbor algorithm in which closely related sequences were merged to remove PCR and sequencing errors. V, D and J gene segments were assigned by aligning CDR3 sequences to IMGT reference sequences. For a sequence to be retained, a match of at least six nucleotides to both a V gene segment and a J gene segment was required. A rearrangement was called productive if the CDR3 had no stop codons and remained in frame with V and J, and every other rearrangement was called non-productive. CDR3 was defined according to IMGT convention as the region running from the second conserved V-encoded cysteine to the conserved J-encoded phenylalanine. Sequences without an unambiguous match to a single V gene segment were excluded from the earlier analysis of about 640 of the donors. An earlier analysis of several hundred of the donors called V segments functional above 56.7% productive rearrangements and segregating when the between-donor standard deviation exceeded 5%. To diagnose cytomegalovirus status from the catalog of TCR beta chain sequences, a statistical classification framework was built. V and J gene assignment, in a later analysis, came from comparing TCR nucleotide sequences with IMGT/GENE-DB human TR gene sequences. Using the TCRdist pipeline, a later analysis assigned CDR3 sequences along with most-parsimonious VDJ recombination scenarios. In a later analysis, each TCR beta chain was defined by its CDR3 amino acid sequence together with its V-gene family, and reads without a unique V-gene family were excluded. In a later analysis, approximately 590 highly shared, low-generation-probability nucleotide sequences were removed to address suspected cross-contamination and a sequencing artifact. For each public chain, a later analysis derived a clonal expansion index from normalized ranks of inferred template counts within each repertoire. Generation probabilities in a later analysis came from a VDJ recombination model fitted to out-of-frame rearrangements, and those results were checked against IGoR. A later analysis scored TCR-TCR, TCR-HLA and TCR-CMV co-occurrence with hypergeometric tests, applying a repertoire-size bias correction to TCR pairs. To estimate false discovery rates, a later analysis permuted the HLA or CMV assignments 20 times. In a later analysis, co-occurring TCRs were grouped with DBSCAN, and TCRdist sequence similarity was added when clustering was performed within HLA-allele-positive subsets. Repertoires with fewer than 30,000 or more than 120,000 public chains, plus five repertoires with anomalous nucleotide sharing, were excluded from co-occurrence clustering. TCRdb re-hosts the immuneACCESS table, in-frame sequences only. Its copies lack some clones; in the studies checked, an unresolved V gene accounts for under half of them, and the cause for the rest is not known. V and J calls and clone size are those listed in that table; D and trimming were worked out from the DNA. The table for this sample lists over 150,000 clones; over 70% of them were counted only once. The ten largest clones represent more than 3.5% of the sample.

CDR1 LNHDA and CDR2 SQIVND were looked up in the germline V gene (reference sequence). A distance of 19 bases separates the germline ends of V and J, which lose 4 bases and 0 bases respectively. The CDR3 goes from the cysteine to the phenylalanine over 17 residues. Only CDR3 DNA remains: 51 bases, in frame from the first base. The cohort comprised some 700 healthy bone marrow donors. At the time of sampling, every cohort member was nominally healthy, though immune exposures that went unrecorded were likely present. The donor tested CMV seropositive and was one of the 289 seropositive cohort members. Every donor gave a peripheral blood sample, and the peripheral blood mononuclear cells from that sample were used for TCR beta sequencing. Genomic DNA extraction from the blood cell samples was performed with the Qiagen DNeasy Blood Extraction Kit. Worth noting for this clone: Its specific antigen is unknown. Nothing much larger sits one base from this clone, and base qualities are not available.

This sequence originates from a woman in her sixties in good health and CMV-seropositive. Sequencing was performed on PBMCs. The rearranged segments are TRBV19 and TRBJ2-7, and possibly TRBD2, on 7 matching bases. DNA sequence: TGTGCCAGTAGTACCCGAGGGGGGGGCAGTGGCTCCTACGAGCAGTACTTC. It encodes CASSTRGGGSGSYEQYF.